This T cell receptor (beta chain) was captured in a study of T cells expressing NK-cell markers. Study-level background: The TCR beta repertoires originated in sorted CD3+CD56+NKG2C+, CD3+CD56+NKG2C- and CD3+CD56-NKG2C+ T cells. Notes on the study in general: In a group of several donors, dominant NKG2C+ clonotypes represented 1.0-7.0% of CD8+ T cells. Researchers report these clonotypes also headed the CD3+CD56-NKG2C+ fraction in a handful of donors.

Making the TCR beta cDNA relied on 5'RACE template switching with UMIs. TCRdb reanalyzed the 5' RACE reads and collapses them to one entry per CDR3 protein, without DNA. This repertoire includes about half a million distinct CDR3 sequences. As regards this clonotype: Its antigen is unknown.

The source is a woman aged 45-59 years in good health. The specimen was blood T cells: a sorted CD56 or NKG2C T cell subset, CD4+ or CD8+ T cells, or bulk PBMC T cells (not recorded which).

CDR3 protein: CSARGIAGVGNEQFF. The V and J genes are TRBV20-1 and TRBJ2-1; absent DNA, TCRdb's TRBD2 call cannot be checked. CDR3 length: 15 amino acids. Germline assignment: CDR1 DFQATT and CDR2 SNEGSKA (reference sequence).